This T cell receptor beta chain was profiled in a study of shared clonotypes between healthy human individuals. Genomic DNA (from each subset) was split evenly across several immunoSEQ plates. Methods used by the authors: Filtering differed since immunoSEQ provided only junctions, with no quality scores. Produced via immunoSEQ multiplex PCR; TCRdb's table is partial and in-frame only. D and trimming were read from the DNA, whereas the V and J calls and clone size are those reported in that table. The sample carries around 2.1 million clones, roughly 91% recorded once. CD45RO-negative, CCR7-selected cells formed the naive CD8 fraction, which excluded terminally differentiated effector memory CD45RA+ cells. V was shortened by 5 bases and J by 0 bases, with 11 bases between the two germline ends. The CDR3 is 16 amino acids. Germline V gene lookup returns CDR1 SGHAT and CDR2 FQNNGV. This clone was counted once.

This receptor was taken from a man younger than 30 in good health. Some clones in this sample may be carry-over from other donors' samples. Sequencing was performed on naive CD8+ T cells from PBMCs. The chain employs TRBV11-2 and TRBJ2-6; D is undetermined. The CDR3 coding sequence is TGTGCCAGCAGCCTCTACAGTCGCTCTGGGGCCAACGTCCTGACTTTC. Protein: CASSLYSRSGANVLTF.